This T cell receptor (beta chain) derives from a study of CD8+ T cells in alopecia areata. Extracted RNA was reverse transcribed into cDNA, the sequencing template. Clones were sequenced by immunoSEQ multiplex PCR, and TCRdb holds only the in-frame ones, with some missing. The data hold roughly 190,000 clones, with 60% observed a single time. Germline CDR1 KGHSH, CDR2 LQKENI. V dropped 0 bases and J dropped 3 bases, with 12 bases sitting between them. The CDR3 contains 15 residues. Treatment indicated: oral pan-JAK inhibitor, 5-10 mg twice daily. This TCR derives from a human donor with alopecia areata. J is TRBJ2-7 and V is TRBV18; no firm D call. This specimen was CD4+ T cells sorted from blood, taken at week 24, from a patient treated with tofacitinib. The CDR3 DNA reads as TGTGCCAGCTCACCACCGGGTGAACCATTCTACGAGCAGTACTTC. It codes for CASSPPGEPFYEQYF.